This TCR beta chain appears in the sequencing data of a study of blood T cell repertoires in COVID-19. Looking at the study overall: Acute and convalescent COVID-19 samples came from the United States, Italy and Spain. Sources were T cells, B-cell-depleted T cells, or PBMCs; the material itself was cDNA or gDNA.

The authors' processing: Amplification from reference gene primers served as the basis for estimated nucleated cell counts. Produced via immunoSEQ multiplex PCR; TCRdb's table is partial and in-frame only. That table gives V, J and clone size, and the DNA gave D and trimming. The sample includes around 240,000 clones, more than 75% of them seen just once. V lost 7 bases and J 2 bases, leaving 20 bases between the germline ends. This CDR3 spans 16 amino acids. CDR1 SGHDT and CDR2 YYEEEE come from the germline V gene. The sequencing input was peripheral blood. V usage is TRBV5-6 and J usage is TRBJ2-3; perhaps TRBD2 as D (5 bases). The sequence was collected from a woman in her 30s who had recovered from COVID-19. The DNA for the CDR3 is TGTGCCAGCTACCGAATAGTAGGACTCACCACAGATACGCAGTATTTT. It encodes CASYRIVGLTTDTQYF.